The clone carrying this T cell receptor (beta chain) was counted a few times. Unique molecular identifiers were used to barcode this TCRbeta library. TCRdb used MiXCR to reprocess the PCR reads, holding one entry per CDR3 protein. The repertoire consists of a few hundred thousand distinct CDR3 sequences, with around 10% occurring once and the leading ten covering around 20%. The data originate from a study of T-cell reconstitution after alpha-beta-depleted transplantation in children. The CDR3 is 16 amino acids. V lost 2 bases and J 6 bases, leaving 19 bases between the germline ends. The chain carries TRBV12-3 or TRBV12-4 and TRBJ1-1; possible D gene TRBD1, 6 bases. Sequenced material: peripheral blood, taken 180 days after TCRalphabeta/CD19-depleted stem cell transplant. The receptor was isolated from a male patient aged 2 to 10 who had a stem cell transplant for chronic granulomatous disease, so the T cells may come from the graft donor. This CDR3 reads CASSLWGGKRWAEAFF. The CDR3 DNA is TGTGCCAGCAGTTTATGGGGGGGCAAAAGGTGGGCTGAAGCTTTCTTT.